This TCR beta chain was obtained from a study of T cells in Graves' hyperthyroidism and ophthalmopathy. From RNA transcripts, TCR beta CDR3 regions were amplified. The HTBI set primed first-round TCR CDR3 RT-PCR. TCRdb called the multiplex PCR reads again in MiXCR, with one record for every CDR3 protein. The table includes roughly 700,000 distinct CDR3 sequences, around a third detected once. This TCR was sampled from a middle-aged woman with Graves' hyperthyroidism. Material: blood.

The CDR3 is CASSQKPGTGNYGYTF. The DNA for the CDR3 is TGTGCCAGCAGCCAAAAGCCCGGGACAGGGAACTATGGCTACACCTTC. V is TRBV14 and J is TRBJ1-2; 9 bases map to TRBD1. Trimming removed 2 bases from V and 2 bases from J; junction bases left unmatched: 6. Per the germline V gene, CDR1 is SGHDN and CDR2 is FVKESK. The CDR3 length is 16 residues.